This entry describes one T cell receptor beta chain. The CDR3 loop spans 16 amino acids. V lost 2 bases and J lost 2, with 12 bases in between. Germline V gene lookup returns CDR1 SGHDN and CDR2 FVKESK. This record belongs to a study of blood T cell repertoires in COVID-19. As for the study in general: Recovery meant two consecutive negative NP/OP PCR tests, professional clearance, or resolved symptoms.

Per the original data handling: Amplification with reference gene primers provided the estimates of nucleated cell counts. Clones were read by immunoSEQ multiplex PCR, and TCRdb kept only the in-frame ones, dropping some. V, J and clone size are taken as reported in that table, and D and trimming were inferred from the DNA itself. The sample holds about 150,000 clones, approximately 79% seen once. Clinical history reported by participants formed the basis on which cohorts were assigned. The chain has TRBV14 and TRBJ2-2, with a possible D match to TRBD1 (6 bases). The source of this sequence is a woman between 65 and 79 years old in a cohort exposed to, infected with or recovered from COVID-19 (not recorded which). Sequenced: PBMCs or T cells enriched from blood (not recorded which). This CDR3 is CASSQRGSINTGELFF. CDR3 coding DNA: TGTGCCAGCAGCCAAAGGGGGAGTATAAACACCGGGGAGCTGTTTTTT.